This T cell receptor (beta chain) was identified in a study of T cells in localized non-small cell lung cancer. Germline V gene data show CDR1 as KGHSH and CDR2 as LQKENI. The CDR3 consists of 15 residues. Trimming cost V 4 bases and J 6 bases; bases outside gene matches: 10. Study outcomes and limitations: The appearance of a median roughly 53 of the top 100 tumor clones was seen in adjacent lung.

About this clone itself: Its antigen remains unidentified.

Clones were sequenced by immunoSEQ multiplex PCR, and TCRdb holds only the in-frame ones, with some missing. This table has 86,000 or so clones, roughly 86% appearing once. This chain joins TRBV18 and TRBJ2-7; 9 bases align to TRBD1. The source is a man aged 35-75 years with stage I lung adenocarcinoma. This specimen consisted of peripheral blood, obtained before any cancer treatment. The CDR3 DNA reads TGTGCCAGCTCACGGTCGGACAGGGGCCGGGGCGAGCAGTACTTC. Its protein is CASSRSDRGRGEQYF.